This passage covers 32 T cell receptor beta chains from one sample sequenced in a study of radiation and T cells in renal cell carcinoma. The method was immunoSEQ multiplex PCR; TCRdb's version includes in-frame clones alone and lacks a portion of them. Seen here are about 86,000 clones, around four fifths observed once, and the top ten hold around 9.1%. As for time point: blood 4 weeks post-SBRT, at nephrectomy. Treatment here: 15 Gy SBRT to primary tumor, nephrectomy 4 weeks later. The sample consisted of blood, taken from a patient whose treatment included radiotherapy and nephrectomy. Receptors were obtained from a man in his fifties or sixties with renal cell carcinoma.

The chain links TRBV28 to TRBJ2-3, with 11 bases identical to TRBD2. V was clipped by 5 bases and J by 0 bases; unmatched bases: 7. The CDR3 has 17 amino acids. Germline values: CDR1 MDHEN, CDR2 SYDVKM. The CDR3 reads CASSALWTSGSTDTQYF. The CDR3 nucleotides are TGTGCCAGCAGTGCTCTGTGGACTAGCGGGAGCACAGATACGCAGTATTTT.

The chain joins TRBV4-3 to TRBJ2-2; no reliable D call. The CDR3 is made up of 14 amino acids. V lost 1 base and J 5 bases, leaving 8 bases between the germline ends. Per germline, CDR1 LGHNA and CDR2 YSLEER. In nucleotides, the CDR3 is TGCGCCAGCAGCCAAGTCGGCGGAACCGGGGAGCTGTTTTTT. The encoded protein is CASSQVGGTGELFF.

The chain links TRBV15 to TRBJ2-3, with 11 positions matching TRBD2. The CDR3 covers 17 residues. Germline lookup yields CDR1 LNHNV and CDR2 YYDKDF (reference sequence). J was trimmed by 2 bases and V by 0 bases; bases with no gene match: 4. The CDR3 is CATSREASGGITDTQYF. CDR3 nucleotides: TGTGCCACCAGCAGAGAGGCTAGCGGGGGGATCACAGATACGCAGTATTTT. The full variable domain, with the rest looked up from reference TRBV15 and TRBJ2-3, is DAMVIQNPRYQVTQFGKPVTLSCSQTLNHNVMYWYQQKSSQAPKLLFHYYDKDFNNEADTPDNFQSRRPNTSFCFLDIRSPGLGDTAMYLCATSREASGGITDTQYFGPGTRLTVL.

The chain employs TRBV30 and TRBJ2-5; D may be TRBD1 or TRBD2 (5 bases each). The end of the DNA aligns better with TRBJ2-7, so the J call may be wrong. Germline CDR1 GTSNPN, CDR2 SVGIG (reference sequence). There are 12 residues in the CDR3. The CDR3 region is CAWSWGFYEQYF. DNA of the CDR3: TGTGCCTGGAGTTGGGGGTTTTACGAGCAGTACTTC.

The genes are TRBV6-6 and TRBJ2-7; D might be TRBD1 (6 bases). CDR3 length: 13 amino acids. Germline V gene data show CDR1 as MNHNY and CDR2 as SVGAGI (reference sequence). Trimming left V 7 bases short and J 2 bases short, with 12 bases between. The CDR3: CASKVQGPYEQYF. The DNA of the CDR3 is TGTGCCAGCAAAGTACAGGGCCCCTACGAGCAGTACTTC.

The chain links TRBV7-9 to TRBJ2-7, with D possibly being TRBD2 (5 bases). Germline CDR1 is SEHNR and CDR2 is FQNEAQ (reference sequence). V lost 6 bases and J lost 4, with 16 bases in between. The CDR3 loop spans 14 amino acids. CDR3 loop: CASSRGGSEYEQYF. The CDR3 bases are TGTGCCAGCAGTCGGGGTGGCAGCGAATACGAGCAGTACTTC.

V and J are TRBV2 and TRBJ2-7; a possible D gene is TRBD2 (5 bases). Looked up from germline, CDR1 is SNHLY and CDR2 is FYNNEI. CDR3 size: 15 residues. V lost 0 bases and J lost 5, with 14 bases in between. CDR3 sequence: CASSEARVSNDEQYF. The CDR3 DNA is TGTGCCAGCAGTGAAGCGCGGGTTTCCAACGACGAGCAGTACTTC.

V and J are TRBV9 and TRBJ2-1, with 7 bases fitting TRBD2. The CDR3 is 15 amino acids. In germline, CDR1 is SGDLS, CDR2 YYNGEE. After removal of 2 bases from V and 9 bases from J, the junction contained 11 bases not matched to a gene. Here the CDR3 DNA reads TGTGCCAGCAGCGTGGCGGCGGGAGTTAGGAGTGAGCAGTTCTTC. This gives the protein CASSVAAGVRSEQFF.

The rearrangement joins TRBV2 to TRBJ1-5; D remains ambiguous. Deletions cut 6 bases from V and 0 bases from J, with 12 bases between. In germline, CDR1 is SNHLY, CDR2 FYNNEI. CDR3 length: 15 residues. Here the CDR3 DNA reads TGTGCCAGCAGCGTACAGAGCAATAGCAATCAGCCCCAGCATTTT. Its translation: CASSVQSNSNQPQHF.

This sequence joins TRBV10-1 and TRBJ2-3; TRBD1 matches at 10 bases. V lost 10 bases, J lost 3 bases, and 7 bases stayed unmatched. CDR3 length equals 14 residues. CDR1 and CDR2 (germline): WNHNN, SYGVQD (reference sequence). The CDR3 is CANRQGALTDTQYF. CDR3 nucleotide sequence: TGCGCCAACAGACAGGGGGCGTTGACAGATACGCAGTATTTT.

This rearrangement joins TRBV28 to TRBJ1-1, with D perhaps matching TRBD1 (6 bases). This CDR3 comprises 12 residues. Germline V CDR1 and CDR2: MDHEN, SYDVKM. V dropped 5 bases and J dropped 10 bases, with 14 bases sitting between them. CDR3 residues: CASSTGWRGAFF. For the CDR3, the DNA is TGTGCCAGCAGTACAGGGTGGCGAGGAGCTTTCTTT. Variable domain in full (rest from reference TRBV28 and TRBJ1-1): DVKVTQSSRYLVKRTGEKVFLECVQDMDHENMFWYRQDPGLGLRLIYFSYDVKMKEKGDIPEGYSVSREKKERFSLILESASTNQTSMYLCASSTGWRGAFFGQGTRLTVV.

The gene calls are TRBV18 and TRBJ2-5; D remains ambiguous. CDR1 and CDR2 (germline): KGHSH, LQKENI. This CDR3 contains 13 residues. Trimming stripped 3 bases from V and 0 bases from J, with 5 bases between. The CDR3 coding sequence is TGTGCCAGCTCACCGAAAAACCAAGAGACCCAGTACTTC. Amino acid sequence: CASSPKNQETQYF. Full variable domain (rest looked up from reference TRBV18 and TRBJ2-5): NAGVMQNPRHLVRRRGQEARLRCSPMKGHSHVYWYRQLPEEGLKFMVYLQKENIIDESGMPKERFSAEFPKEGPSILRIQQVVRGDSAAYFCASSPKNQETQYFGPGTRLLVL.

Only one count was recorded for this clone. CDR3 protein: CASSLFGGQPQHF. The CDR3 nucleotides are TGTGCCAGCAGCTTATTCGGCGGACAGCCCCAGCATTTT. V and J are TRBV7-2 and TRBJ1-5; D is unclear. The CDR3 loop spans 13 amino acids. Trimming took off 2 bases at V and 7 bases at J, with 9 bases between the two ends. The germline V gene encodes CDR1 SGHTA and CDR2 FQGNSA.

The CDR3 DNA reads as TGTGCCAGCAGTCTTGGCGGTTTCTCTGGGGCCAACGTCCTGACTTTC. It is translated as CASSLGGFSGANVLTF. The chain recombines TRBV6-6 with TRBJ2-6; unclear D gene. The germline CDR1 and CDR2 sequences are MNHNY and SVGAGI (reference sequence). This CDR3 comprises 16 residues. Trimming shortened V by 5 bases and J by 0 bases, and 11 bases separated the two germline ends.

V gene TRBV5-5 combines with J gene TRBJ2-3; no reliable D call. The germline V and J ends were trimmed by 4 bases and 2 bases, with 14 bases remaining between them. Germline V gives CDR1 SGHKS, CDR2 YYEKEE (reference sequence). The CDR3 has 15 residues. CDR3 sequence reads: CASSPRVEATDTQYF. The CDR3 DNA sequence: TGTGCCAGCAGCCCCCGTGTGGAAGCCACAGATACGCAGTATTTT.

V gene TRBV5-1 combines with J gene TRBJ1-2; TRBD1 agrees at 7 bases. Germline-derived CDR1 and CDR2 are SGHRS and YFSETQ. Unmatched junction bases numbered 2, after V lost 4 bases and J lost 5 bases. CDR3 length: 12 amino acids. The CDR3 bases are TGCGCCAGCAGCGAACAGGGGTATGGCTACACCTTC. Translation gives CASSEQGYGYTF.

The J gene is TRBJ2-2, the V gene TRBV2, with D unclear. The CDR3 is 12 amino acids. V was trimmed by 6 bases and J by 6 bases, leaving 8 bases between them. Germline V CDR1 and CDR2: SNHLY, FYNNEI. The DNA of the CDR3 is TGTGCCAGCAGCGCCCTAGCCGGGGAGCTGTTTTTT. Translating it yields CASSALAGELFF.

The CDR3 DNA reads TGTGCCAGCAGCCCATACGGCGGGGGGGCCCTAGATACGCAGTATTTT. This translates into CASSPYGGGALDTQYF. This chain uses TRBV14 with TRBJ2-3; 9 bases fit TRBD2. The ends lost 4 bases at V and 5 bases at J; junction bases unmatched: 10. The length of the CDR3 is 16 residues. CDR1 and CDR2 from the germline V gene are SGHDN and FVKESK.

The CDR3 DNA reads as TGTGCCAGTAATGGCAGGGAATTTTTCGCCGAGCAGTTCTTC. Encoded protein: CASNGREFFAEQFF. This chain joins TRBV19 and TRBJ2-1, with a possible D match to TRBD1 (5 bases). Germline V gene sequence: CDR1 LNHDA, CDR2 SQIVND (reference sequence). Trimming stripped 7 bases from V and 10 bases from J, with 20 bases between. This CDR3 region has 14 residues.

The CDR3 is CASSDGLAGGGTDTQYF. In DNA, the CDR3 is TGTGCCAGCAGCGACGGACTAGCGGGGGGGGGCACAGATACGCAGTATTTT. The gene calls are TRBV7-9 and TRBJ2-3; 15 nucleotides line up with TRBD2. This CDR3 comprises 17 residues. V was clipped by 5 bases and J by 1 base; unmatched bases: 4. Germline CDR1 and CDR2: SEHNR and FQNEAQ (reference sequence).

The chain recombines TRBV5-8 with TRBJ1-1; no clear D gene. The V and J ends lost 3 bases and 5 bases respectively, with 11 bases between them. From germline, CDR1 is SGHTS and CDR2 YDEGEE. The CDR3 runs 13 residues. The CDR3 reads CASSSSRETEAFF. CDR3 coding DNA: TGTGCCAGCAGCTCCTCGAGAGAAACTGAAGCTTTCTTT.

The V gene is TRBV19, the J gene TRBJ2-5; 11 positions match TRBD1. Germline V gene data show CDR1 as LNHDA and CDR2 as SQIVND (reference sequence). V was pared by 7 bases and J by 5 bases, with 9 bases of the junction left unmatched. The CDR3 is made up of 15 amino acids. CDR3 coding DNA: TGTGCCAGTACTACATGGACAGGGGGCGCGGAGACCCAGTACTTC. This translates into CASTTWTGGAETQYF.

This chain joins TRBV5-2 and TRBJ1-2. TRBV5-2 is a recognized pseudogene. CDR3 length: 14 residues. The DNA for the CDR3 is TGTGCCAGCAAACTAGTACGAAAGACCTATGGCTACACCTTC. Translating gives CASKLVRKTYGYTF.

The rearrangement joins TRBV4-3 to TRBJ1-1; 7 bases match TRBD1. This CDR3 region has 15 residues. Germline V lookup: CDR1 LGHNA, CDR2 YSLEER. V shed 5 bases, J shed 1 base, and the junction held 7 bases outside the gene matches. CDR3 nucleotide sequence: TGCGCCAGCAGCGACCACAGGGGAGGGAACACTGAAGCTTTCTTT. Translated, it gives CASSDHRGGNTEAFF.

The J gene is TRBJ2-6, the V gene TRBV5-4; D gene unclear. The CDR3 has 14 residues. Between the trimmed V and J ends, which lost 2 bases and 0 bases, there was a span of 3 bases. Germline values: CDR1 SGHNT, CDR2 YYREEE (reference sequence). CDR3 residues: CASSLVSGANVLTF. The DNA of the CDR3 is TGTGCCAGCAGCTTAGTCTCTGGGGCCAACGTCCTGACTTTC.

The chain is built from TRBV6-5 and TRBJ2-6; D is uncertain. CDR1 is MNHEY and CDR2 is SVGAGI in the germline V gene. The CDR3 contains 13 residues. V lost 7 bases and J 2 bases, leaving 6 bases between the germline ends. The CDR3 spells CASKVAGANVLTF. For the CDR3, the DNA is TGTGCCAGCAAAGTCGCTGGGGCCAACGTCCTGACTTTC.

The chain combines TRBV6-5 with TRBJ1-2, with D possibly being TRBD1 (6 bases). Germline V gene data show CDR1 as MNHEY and CDR2 as SVGAGI. V gave up 0 bases and J gave up 7 bases, with 12 bases separating them. This CDR3 contains 14 residues. The CDR3 coding sequence is TGTGCCAGCAGTTACTCGCAGGGGCGCGGTGGCTACACCTTC. Protein sequence: CASSYSQGRGGYTF.

The rearrangement uses TRBV28 and TRBJ1-1; D unresolved. V was shortened by 3 bases and J by 5 bases, with 10 bases between the two germline ends. From germline, CDR1 is MDHEN and CDR2 SYDVKM. This CDR3 has 13 residues. CDR3 nucleotide sequence: TGTGCCAGCAGTTTCGGTCCGGGTACTGAAGCTTTCTTT. This gives the protein CASSFGPGTEAFF.

This rearrangement joins TRBV27 to TRBJ2-2; TRBD1 agrees at 8 bases. The germline V gene encodes CDR1 MNHEY and CDR2 SMNVEV (reference sequence). With 5 bases clipped from V and 3 bases from J, the junction kept 5 bases outside the gene matches. This CDR3 spans 15 amino acids. The CDR3 region has the DNA TGTGCCAGCAGTCCCTCGACAGGGGACACCGGGGAGCTGTTTTTT. Translation gives CASSPSTGDTGELFF.

This chain uses TRBV30 with TRBJ2-1, with D unclear. Deletions cut 0 bases from V and 7 bases from J, with 13 bases between. The CDR3 has 14 residues. CDR1 is GTSNPN, CDR2 SVGIG, per germline (reference sequence). In DNA form, the CDR3 reads TGTGCCTGGAGTGTACTCACACCGCAGAATGAGCAGTTCTTC. Its protein is CAWSVLTPQNEQFF.

The chain joins TRBV4-1 to TRBJ1-2; 8 bases are a match to TRBD1. Germline loops: CDR1 MGHRA, CDR2 YSYEKL. The J segment lost 5 bases and the V segment lost 2 bases, leaving 10 bases of the junction unmatched. CDR3 length equals 16 residues. The CDR3 loop reads CASSQPTGGGLYGYTF. DNA of the CDR3: TGCGCCAGCAGCCAACCCACAGGGGGAGGACTATATGGCTACACCTTC.

This chain connects TRBV21-1 to TRBJ1-2. TRBV21-1 is listed as a pseudogene. The CDR3 loop spans 15 amino acids. This CDR3 is CASSTFLDCDYGYTF. The CDR3 coding sequence is TGTGCCAGCAGCACATTCTTGGACTGCGACTATGGCTACACCTTC.